These T cell receptor beta chains were read from a single sample in a study of PD-1 blockade in classical Hodgkin lymphoma. Assay used: immunoSEQ multiplex PCR; TCRdb lists only in-frame clones, some missing. The sample has 20,000 or so clones, around 87% seen once. The starting material was peripheral blood mononuclear cells (PBMCs), obtained before the fourth cycle of nivolumab. These TCRs come from a human donor with classical Hodgkin lymphoma. CDR3s include the opening cysteine and the closing phenylalanine or tryptophan. D genes are given only for firm matches. Size is stated for part of the rows, as once, few or many counts, or as a class when the clone is expanded.

v_gene	j_gene	abundance	d_gene	CDR3nt	CDR3aa
TRBV5-6	TRBJ2-7	NA	TRBD2	TGTGCCAGCAGCTTTTCTCTAGCGGCATGGCGCTCCTACGAGCAGTACTTC	CASSFSLAAWRSYEQYF
TRBV5-1	TRBJ1-1	NA	TRBD1	TGCGCCAGCAGCTTGGGACAGGGCGGGGAAGCTTTCTTT	CASSLGQGGEAFF
TRBV6-4	TRBJ2-3	NA	TRBD2	TGTGCCAGCAGTAGATTAGCGGGGGCCACAGATACGCAGTATTTT	CASSRLAGATDTQYF
TRBV7-9	TRBJ2-3	NA	TRBD2	TGTGCCAGCAGCTTTGGTGCGGGGGACCTCCGACTTCGCACAGATACGCAGTATTTT	CASSFGAGDLRLRTDTQYF
TRBV19	TRBJ2-2	NA	TRBD2	TGTGCCAGTAGTATTGGGACTAGCGGATACACCGGGGAGCTGTTTTTT	CASSIGTSGYTGELFF
TRBV5-1	TRBJ1-4	NA	TRBD1	TGCGCCAGCTGTTTATCGGGACAGGCTAATGAAAAACTGTTTTTT	CASCLSGQANEKLFF
TRBV5-1	TRBJ1-2	NA	NA	TGCGCCAGCAGCTTGGGCCAGGGACACTATGGCTACACCTTC	CASSLGQGHYGYTF
TRBV5-6	TRBJ2-5	NA	TRBD2	TGTGCCAGCAGCCCCCTAGCGGGAGTGCAAGAGACCCAGTACTTC	CASSPLAGVQETQYF
TRBV13	TRBJ2-1	NA	NA	TGTGCCAGCAGCTTACCCGGGGGATACAATGAGCAGTTCTTC	CASSLPGGYNEQFF
TRBV6-4	TRBJ2-2	NA	NA	TGTGCCAGCAGTGACTCGGGGACCACCGGGGAGCTGTTTTTT	CASSDSGTTGELFF
TRBV30	TRBJ2-5	NA	NA	TGTGCCAGGGGGGGGGATAGAGAGACCCAGTACTTC	CARGGDRETQYF
TRBV11-2	TRBJ2-7	once	NA	TGTGCCAGCAGCTTACAGACTTCCTACGAGCAGTACTTC	CASSLQTSYEQYF
TRBV27	TRBJ2-1	NA	TRBD2	TGTGCCAGCAGTTTAGTGGGGACTAGCGGGAGTATCTATGAGCAGTTCTTC	CASSLVGTSGSIYEQFF
TRBV19	TRBJ2-7	NA	TRBD2	TGTGCCAGTAGTCCCGGGGGGGGAAGGTCCTACGAGCAGTACTTC	CASSPGGGRSYEQYF
TRBV18	TRBJ2-3	NA	TRBD2	TGTGCCAGCTCACCCACTAGCGGGGGGCCAGGGGATACGCAGTATTTT	CASSPTSGGPGDTQYF
TRBV4-2	TRBJ2-5	NA	NA	TGTGCCAGCAGCCAAGATGACGGGATGCAAGGAGAGACCCAGTACTTC	CASSQDDGMQGETQYF
TRBV27	TRBJ1-1	NA	NA	TGTGCCAGCAGTCCCCGGGGGGGTGGTGAAGCTTTCTTT	CASSPRGGGEAFF
TRBV7-9	TRBJ1-2	NA	NA	TGTGCCAGCAGCCTGGGGGGGACGGAAAGTTCCTATGGCTACACCTTC	CASSLGGTESSYGYTF
TRBV7-3	TRBJ2-1	NA	TRBD2	TGTGCCAGCAGCGATCCTGGACTAGCGGGGGGGCGTAGGAATGAGCAGTTCTTC	CASSDPGLAGGRRNEQFF
TRBV5-1	TRBJ2-7	NA	TRBD1	TGCGCCAGCAGCCCTAGGACAGGGTCCTACGAGCAGTACTTC	CASSPRTGSYEQYF
TRBV5-1	TRBJ1-5	once	NA	TGCGCCAGCAGCCGGGACGGCAATCAGCCCCAGCATTTT	CASSRDGNQPQHF
TRBV6-5	TRBJ1-6	NA	NA	TGTGCCAGTCACAGGGCCCCCGGGTCACCCCTCCACTTT	CASHRAPGSPLHF
TRBV16	TRBJ1-2	once	NA	TGTGCCAGCAGCCGACTCCCGGACTATGGCTACACCTTC	CASSRLPDYGYTF
TRBV2	TRBJ2-5	NA	NA	TGTGCCAGCGGGGAAGAGACCCAGTACTTC	CASGEETQYF
TRBV11-2	TRBJ2-1	NA	NA	TGTGCCAGCAGCTGGGGACCCATTATTTCCTCCTACAATGAGCAGTTCTTC	CASSWGPIISSYNEQFF
TRBV2	TRBJ1-4	NA	NA	TGTGCCAGCAGATCAGGGTTTTTCGCAGCTAATGAAAAACTGTTTTTT	CASRSGFFAANEKLFF
TRBV5-1	TRBJ1-4	NA	NA	TGCGCCAGCAGCTCTCCGGGGAGAGCTAATGAAAAACTGTTTTTT	CASSSPGRANEKLFF
TRBV5-4	TRBJ1-2	NA	NA	TGTGCCAGCAGCTCGAAGGCTAACTATGGCTACACCTTC	CASSSKANYGYTF
TRBV2	TRBJ2-5	NA	TRBD2	TGTGCCAGCAGGAATGGAGGGACTAGCGGAGAGACCCAGTACTTC	CASRNGGTSGETQYF
TRBV7-9	TRBJ2-2	NA	NA	TGTGCCAGCAGCTTTAGGGTGTCCGGGGAGCTGTTTTTT	CASSFRVSGELFF
TRBV7-8	TRBJ1-2	NA	TRBD1	TGTGCCAGCAGCCGCCAGACAGGGCAGGCGTTCACCTTC	CASSRQTGQAFTF
TRBV7-9	TRBJ2-7	few	TRBD1	TGTGCCAGCAGCGACCCTGACAGGGAAGAATTCTACGAGCAGTACTTC	CASSDPDREEFYEQYF
TRBV20-1	TRBJ2-4	NA	NA	TGCAGTGCTAGTAAATTTCAGGGGTCGTACTTC	CSASKFQGSYF
TRBV15	TRBJ2-1	NA	NA	TGTGCCACCAGCGCTTACGGGGGTAGCGGTGAGCAGTTCTTC	CATSAYGGSGEQFF
TRBV10-3	TRBJ2-7	large	TRBD2	TGTGCCATCGGGACTACCCTAGATGAGCAGTACTTC	CAIGTTLDEQYF
TRBV6-6	TRBJ1-4	NA	NA	TGTGCCAGCAGAAGGGGGGACCCGGAAAAACTGTTTTTT	CASRRGDPEKLFF
TRBV7-8	TRBJ2-1	NA	TRBD2	TGTGCCAGCAGCTTAGGCGGTCTAGCGGGGGTCTCCTACAATGAGCAGTTCTTC	CASSLGGLAGVSYNEQFF
TRBV5-6	TRBJ2-6	NA	NA	TGTGCCAGCAGCTCGTATGGGGGTCCTTTCTCTGGGGCCAACGTCCTGACTTTC	CASSSYGGPFSGANVLTF
TRBV11-2	TRBJ2-1	once	TRBD2	TGTGCCAGCAGCCCCGTACGGGGGGGCCGATACAATGAGCAGTTCTTC	CASSPVRGGRYNEQFF
TRBV27	TRBJ2-1	NA	NA	TGTGCCAGACCTGTGGGGGGTGAGCAGTTCTTC	CARPVGGEQFF
TRBV6-5	TRBJ1-2	NA	TRBD1	TGTGCCAGCAGTTACTCCCCAGGGGGTGACTATGGCTACACCTTC	CASSYSPGGDYGYTF
TRBV6-6	TRBJ1-1	NA	TRBD1	TGTGCCAGCAGTTACTTACAGGGGGCGCGGGACACTGAAGCTTTCTTT	CASSYLQGARDTEAFF
TRBV5-5	TRBJ2-2	NA	NA	TGTGCCAGCAGCTTGGGTAGCACCGGGGAGCTGTTTTTT	CASSLGSTGELFF
TRBV19	TRBJ2-3	NA	TRBD2	TGTGCCAGTAGGGGCCCCCTGGGGCTAGCGGGAGGGAGCACAGATACGCAGTATTTT	CASRGPLGLAGGSTDTQYF
TRBV5-6	TRBJ2-7	NA	NA	TGTGCCAGCAGCTCCCGGGGTTACGAGCAGTACTTC	CASSSRGYEQYF
TRBV19	TRBJ2-7	NA	NA	TGTGCCAGTAGCGAACTGGGGGGCCCGCTGGAGCAGTACTTC	CASSELGGPLEQYF
TRBV19	TRBJ1-3	NA	NA	TGTGCCAGTAGTGGGGGGGCTGCTGGAAACACCATATATTTT	CASSGGAAGNTIYF
TRBV27	TRBJ2-7	NA	TRBD1	TGTGCCAGCAGTTGGACAGGGGGCAAGTCCTACGAGCAGTACTTC	CASSWTGGKSYEQYF
TRBV5-4	TRBJ1-1	NA	TRBD1	TGTGCCAGCAGCTGGGGGACAGAAATGAACACTGAAGCTTTCTTT	CASSWGTEMNTEAFF
TRBV7-6	TRBJ1-2	NA	TRBD1	TGTGCCAGCAGCCTGGGACAGGAGGGGTATGGCTACACCTTC	CASSLGQEGYGYTF
TRBV5-5	TRBJ2-7	NA	NA	TGTGCCAGCACCGGGACGGTGAGCTCCTACGAGCAGTACTTC	CASTGTVSSYEQYF
TRBV6-4	TRBJ1-3	few	NA	TGTGCCAGCAGTGACTCCCCAGGCCGCTCTGGAAACACCATATATTTT	CASSDSPGRSGNTIYF
TRBV10-1	TRBJ2-3	once	TRBD1	TGCGCCAGCAGCGAGACAGGGATAGGGACAGATACGCAGTATTTT	CASSETGIGTDTQYF
TRBV19	TRBJ1-1	NA	NA	TGTGCCAGTAGTATAGACAGAGGAGACACTGAAGCTTTCTTT	CASSIDRGDTEAFF
TRBV7-2	TRBJ2-1	NA	TRBD2	TGTGCCAGCAGCTTAGCGGTAGTAGCGGGACCCTACAATGAGCAGTTCTTC	CASSLAVVAGPYNEQFF
TRBV6-5	TRBJ2-2	NA	NA	TGTGCCAGCAGTTACATCAACACCGGGGAGCTGTTTTTT	CASSYINTGELFF
TRBV11-2	TRBJ1-1	once	NA	TGTGCCAGCAGCTTGGGGGGAGGGAACACTGAAGCTTTCTTT	CASSLGGGNTEAFF